One and the same sample provided the 32 T cell receptor beta chains below, sequenced in a study of cytomegalovirus exposure and HLA in healthy donors. The repertoire was sequenced with immunoSEQ multiplex PCR; TCRdb's copy has only in-frame clones and lacks some. The sample includes 85,000 to 90,000 clones, approximately 96% of them seen just once. The sequenced material came from PBMCs. The source is a man aged 18 to 30 in good health and CMV-seronegative.

The chain links TRBV2 to TRBJ1-5, with 9 bases lining up with TRBD1. This CDR3 contains 14 residues. Germline CDR1 reads SNHLY; CDR2 reads FYNNEI. Losses at the gene ends were 8 bases for V and 6 bases for J; bases not matched to a gene: 8. CDR3 DNA sequence: TGTGCCAGCGGAGGGGGGACAGGGATTCAGCCCCAGCATTTT. This translates into CASGGGTGIQPQHF. The full variable domain, rest sourced from reference TRBV2 and TRBJ1-5, is EPEVTQTPSHQVTQMGQEVILRCVPISNHLYFYWYRQILGQKVEFLVSFYNNEISEKSEIFDDQFSVERPDGSNFTLKIRSTKLEDSAMYFCASGGGTGIQPQHFGDGTRLSIL.

The chain recombines TRBV5-1 with TRBJ2-1; maybe TRBD2 (5 bases). Deletions cut 5 bases from V and 3 bases from J, with 12 bases between. The CDR3 contains 14 residues. Germline V gene sequence: CDR1 SGHRS, CDR2 YFSETQ. The CDR3 loop reads CASRRGEGYNEQFF. The CDR3 DNA sequence: TGCGCCAGCAGGCGAGGTGAGGGCTACAATGAGCAGTTCTTC.

The chain links TRBV28 to TRBJ2-1, with 8 bases fitting TRBD1. V shed 3 bases and J 9 bases; nucleotides not matched to a gene: 13. The V gene's germline CDR1 is MDHEN and CDR2 SYDVKM. This CDR3 is built from 16 residues. CDR3 sequence: CASSFLGQGLGAEQFF. In nucleotides, the CDR3 is TGTGCCAGCAGTTTCCTCGGACAGGGTCTGGGGGCTGAGCAGTTCTTC.

The V gene is TRBV25-1, the J gene TRBJ2-2; 7 bases match TRBD1. CDR3 length equals 17 residues. The germline CDR1 and CDR2 sequences are MGHDK and SYGVNS. V lost 3 bases and J lost 4; bases outside the gene matches: 11. CDR3 sequence (DNA): TGTGCCAGCAGTGACACGAAGAGGTCAGGGGGCACCGGGGAGCTGTTTTTT. Residues: CASSDTKRSGGTGELFF.

The chain recombines TRBV2 with TRBJ1-5, with D tentatively TRBD1 (6 bases). V lost 3 bases to trimming and J lost 1 base, with 16 bases between them. CDR3 size: 17 residues. Germline lookup yields CDR1 SNHLY and CDR2 FYNNEI. In DNA, the CDR3 is TGTGCCAGCAGTGATATAGGTCGACAGGCGAGCAATCAGCCCCAGCATTTT. Protein: CASSDIGRQASNQPQHF. Based on the CDR3 plus reference TRBV2 and TRBJ1-5, the full variable domain is EPEVTQTPSHQVTQMGQEVILRCVPISNHLYFYWYRQILGQKVEFLVSFYNNEISEKSEIFDDQFSVERPDGSNFTLKIRSTKLEDSAMYFCASSDIGRQASNQPQHFGDGTRLSIL.

This chain uses TRBV28 with TRBJ1-2, with D possibly being TRBD1 (6 bases). The CDR3 is made up of 16 amino acids. The ends were cut back, 6 bases at V and 2 bases at J, with 19 bases in the middle. Per germline, CDR1 MDHEN and CDR2 SYDVKM. CDR3 nucleotides: TGTGCCAGCAGCAAACCCAGCGGACAGTCCAACTATGGCTACACCTTC. As protein: CASSKPSGQSNYGYTF.

The rearrangement links TRBV4-1 to TRBJ2-1, with D unresolved. In germline, CDR1 is MGHRA, CDR2 YSYEKL. This CDR3 is 14 amino acids long. V shed 0 bases and J shed 9 bases, with 12 bases lying between them. CDR3 in DNA: TGCGCCAGCAGCCAAGAGGCAGCGTCGGGTGAGCAGTTCTTC. Translation gives CASSQEAASGEQFF.

The J gene is TRBJ2-1, the V gene TRBV29-1; possibly TRBD1 for D (7 bases). This CDR3 is 14 amino acids long. Germline-derived CDR1 and CDR2 are SQVTM and ANQGSEA. V was shortened by 6 bases and J by 1 base, with 13 bases between the two germline ends. CDR3 nucleotides: TGCAGCGTCCGGGCGGGACAGTCCTACAATGAGCAGTTCTTC. Protein product: CSVRAGQSYNEQFF.

J is TRBJ1-3 and V is TRBV27; D remains ambiguous. The CDR3 runs to 16 residues. The ends were cut back, 3 bases at V and 3 bases at J, with 15 bases in the middle. From germline, CDR1 is MNHEY and CDR2 SMNVEV (reference sequence). This CDR3 is CASSFRPGVGGNTIYF. The DNA of the CDR3 is TGTGCCAGCAGTTTCAGACCCGGGGTGGGTGGAAACACCATATATTTT.

This clone was picked up one time. The chain combines TRBV19 with TRBJ2-7; D remains ambiguous. The germline V gene has CDR1 LNHDA and CDR2 SQIVND (reference sequence). V was trimmed by 3 bases and J by 5 bases, leaving 11 bases between them. There are 13 residues in the CDR3. CDR3: CASSIGFPHEQYF. The CDR3 DNA sequence: TGTGCCAGTAGTATCGGGTTTCCCCACGAGCAGTACTTC.

The chain uses TRBV6-5 and TRBJ1-1; D remains unclear. Germline V gene sequence: CDR1 MNHEY, CDR2 SVGAGI. The CDR3 runs to 14 residues. V lost 2 bases to trimming and J lost 5 bases, with 12 bases between them. The CDR3 here is CASSYDWSPTEAFF. CDR3 DNA sequence: TGTGCCAGCAGTTACGACTGGTCCCCAACTGAAGCTTTCTTT.

The chain carries TRBV6-1 and TRBJ1-1; 9 bases are shared with TRBD1. CDR1 and CDR2 (germline): MNHNS, SASEGT. The CDR3 length is 15 residues. Trimming removed 5 bases from V and 3 bases from J; junction bases left unmatched: 7. The CDR3 here is CASSTDRGWDTEAFF. CDR3 bases: TGTGCCAGCAGTACGGACAGGGGATGGGACACTGAAGCTTTCTTT.

This sequence joins TRBV6-1 and TRBJ2-7; D is perhaps TRBD1 (5 bases). V shed 6 bases and J shed 2 bases, with 17 bases lying between them. The CDR3 runs 15 residues. The germline V gene has CDR1 MNHNS and CDR2 SASEGT. In DNA form, the CDR3 reads TGTGCCAGCAGGGACCCCAGGGAATCAACCTACGAGCAGTACTTC. It encodes CASRDPRESTYEQYF.

This chain links TRBV10-2 with TRBJ1-2; weak D call: TRBD1 (5 bases). Germline V gene sequence: CDR1 WSHSY, CDR2 SAAADI. Trimming removed 2 bases at V and 4 bases at J, with 8 bases between. This CDR3 has 13 amino acids. The CDR3 loop is CASSEMGGYGYTF. In DNA form, the CDR3 reads TGCGCCAGCAGTGAGATGGGGGGCTATGGCTACACCTTC.

The chain joins TRBV15 to TRBJ2-7; D unclear. The germline gives CDR1 LNHNV, CDR2 YYDKDF (reference sequence). With 0 bases removed from V and 3 bases from J, the gap between germline ends came to 6 bases. The length of the CDR3 is 13 residues. CDR3 in DNA: TGTGCCACCAGCAGAGATTACAGCTACGAGCAGTACGTC. This gives the protein CATSRDYSYEQYV.

The chain has TRBV27 and TRBJ2-1; TRBD1 is a possible D gene (5 bases). V shed 8 bases and J shed 0 bases, with 11 bases lying between them. This CDR3 has 14 amino acids. Germline assignment: CDR1 MNHEY and CDR2 SMNVEV (reference sequence). The CDR3 DNA reads TGTGCCAGCCGGACACTGGGCTCCTACAATGAGCAGTTCTTC. It yields the protein CASRTLGSYNEQFF.

This sequence joins TRBV9 and TRBJ2-2; 9 bases fit TRBD2. The CDR3 runs to 15 residues. CDR1 is SGDLS and CDR2 is YYNGEE in the germline V gene. The ends lost 0 bases at V and 5 bases at J; junction bases unmatched: 2. CDR3 protein: CASSVGLAGTGELFF. The DNA for the CDR3 is TGTGCCAGCAGCGTAGGGCTAGCGGGAACCGGGGAGCTGTTTTTT.

This chain joins TRBV6-5 and TRBJ2-7; 10 positions agree with TRBD2. Trimming took 2 bases from V and 2 from J; bases not matched to a gene: 3. The CDR3 is 15 amino acids. The germline gives CDR1 MNHEY, CDR2 SVGAGI. CDR3 DNA sequence: TGTGCCAGCAGTTACGGACTAGCGGATACCTACGAGCAGTACTTC. Protein: CASSYGLADTYEQYF.

The gene calls are TRBV10-3 and TRBJ2-1; D not resolved. Trimming removed 0 bases at V and 8 bases at J, with 11 bases between. Germline CDR1 and CDR2: ENHRY and SYGVKD. The CDR3 has 14 amino acids. The CDR3 region is CAISESPHADEQFF. The CDR3 DNA is TGTGCCATCAGTGAGTCACCCCATGCGGATGAGCAGTTCTTC.

CDR3 bases: TGTGCCAGCAGTGAAGGTCGACAGGCATACGCAGACACCATATATTTT. Translating gives CASSEGRQAYADTIYF. V is TRBV25-1 and J is TRBJ1-3, with D perhaps TRBD1 (6 bases). Germline V gene sequence: CDR1 MGHDK, CDR2 SYGVNS. Trimming stripped 2 bases from V and 8 bases from J, with 19 bases between. The CDR3 is made up of 16 amino acids.

The chain combines TRBV7-8 with TRBJ1-1; D gene uncertain. This CDR3 region has 13 residues. Germline V CDR1 and CDR2: SGHVS, FQNEAQ. The germline V and J ends were trimmed by 0 bases and 4 bases, with 6 bases remaining between them. CDR3 DNA: TGTGCCAGCAGCTTAGCGCTTAGCACTGAAGCTTTCTTT. It translates to CASSLALSTEAFF.

The chain has TRBV7-9 and TRBJ1-5, with 7 bases lining up with TRBD1. The germline V gene encodes CDR1 SEHNR and CDR2 FQNEAQ (reference sequence). V was pared by 4 bases and J by 2 bases, with 8 bases of the junction left unmatched. CDR3 length: 16 residues. Here the CDR3 reads CASSSSGTGGNQPQHF. The CDR3 DNA follows: TGTGCCAGCAGCTCCAGCGGAACAGGGGGCAATCAGCCCCAGCATTTT.

The chain joins TRBV6-5 to TRBJ2-3; 9 bases line up with TRBD2. V dropped 6 bases and J dropped 2; count of bases not matched to a gene: 3. CDR1 and CDR2 from the germline V gene are MNHEY and SVGAGI. This CDR3 spans 14 amino acids. DNA for the CDR3: TGTGCCAGCAGGTTAGCGGGGGCCACAGATACGCAGTATTTT. It encodes CASRLAGATDTQYF.

This rearrangement joins TRBV28 to TRBJ1-1, with TRBD1 matching 7 bases. V lost 5 bases to trimming and J lost 5 bases; unmatched junction nucleotides: 11. This CDR3 contains 15 residues. The germline V gene encodes CDR1 MDHEN and CDR2 SYDVKM. In DNA form, the CDR3 reads TGTGCCAGCAGTGGACCCGGGACAGATGTTACTGAAGCTTTCTTT. Translated: CASSGPGTDVTEAFF.

The chain carries TRBV5-4 and TRBJ2-1; no clear D. The CDR3 is made up of 14 amino acids. The ends were cut back, 0 bases at V and 4 bases at J, with 8 bases in the middle. The germline gives CDR1 SGHNT, CDR2 YYREEE (reference sequence). CDR3 DNA sequence: TGTGCCAGCAGCTTGGACTTCCCTTACAATGAGCAGTTCTTC. Translating gives CASSLDFPYNEQFF.

This chain links TRBV10-3 with TRBJ2-6; a possible D gene is TRBD2 (6 bases). V was cut by 0 bases and J by 0 bases, with 9 bases left in between. From germline, CDR1 is ENHRY and CDR2 SYGVKD. The CDR3 spans 17 residues. The CDR3 coding sequence is TGTGCCATCAGTGAGTCGGAGGGGAGCTCTGGGGCCAACGTCCTGACTTTC. Amino acid sequence: CAISESEGSSGANVLTF.

The J gene is TRBJ1-1, the V gene TRBV6-6; no clear D gene. This CDR3 contains 13 residues. The V and J ends lost 2 bases and 2 bases respectively, with 6 bases between them. Per the germline V gene, CDR1 is MNHNY and CDR2 is SVGAGI (reference sequence). CDR3 nucleotides: TGTGCCAGCAGTTACGAGGCAAACACTGAAGCTTTCTTT. This codes for CASSYEANTEAFF.

The V call is TRBV19, the J call TRBJ2-1; 8 bases map to TRBD2. Germline CDR1 LNHDA, CDR2 SQIVND (reference sequence). This CDR3 has 16 amino acids. Trimming at V came to 5 bases and at J to 5 bases, leaving 11 bases not matched to a gene. CDR3 bases: TGTGCCAGTAGTTCCAACACCGGGACTAGGAACAATGAGCAGTTCTTC. It codes for CASSSNTGTRNNEQFF.

The V and J genes are TRBV5-5 and TRBJ1-1; 8 bases match TRBD1. Germline CDR1 reads SGHKS; CDR2 reads YYEKEE (reference sequence). The CDR3 is made up of 13 amino acids. J was trimmed by 4 bases and V by 2 bases; bases with no gene match: 1. As DNA, the CDR3 is TGTGCCAGCAGCTTACAGGGGGGCACTGAAGCTTTCTTT. Translation: CASSLQGGTEAFF.

The CDR3 bases are TGTGCCAGCAGCAAACTAGCTAGCACAGATACGCAGTATTTT. Translated: CASSKLASTDTQYF. The chain links TRBV21-1 to TRBJ2-3; TRBD2 reflects the table's D call only, with no check against the DNA. TRBV21-1 is a pseudogene locus. This CDR3 spans 14 amino acids.

The chain links TRBV19 to TRBJ2-2; possibly TRBD1 for D (6 bases). Germline values: CDR1 LNHDA, CDR2 SQIVND (reference sequence). CDR3 length equals 17 residues. The V end was cut by 2 bases, the J end by 2 bases, with 15 bases between. The CDR3 nucleotides read TGTGCCAGTAGTATACTTTTTCCGGGACAAAACACCGGGGAGCTGTTTTTT. Protein: CASSILFPGQNTGELFF. The whole variable domain, filled in from reference TRBV19 and TRBJ2-2, reads DGGITQSPKYLFRKEGQNVTLSCEQNLNHDAMYWYRQDPGQGLRLIYYSQIVNDFQKGDIAEGYSVSREKKESFPLTVTSAQKNPTAFYLCASSILFPGQNTGELFFGEGSRLTVL.

The chain combines TRBV7-9 with TRBJ2-6; D ambiguous. There are 12 residues in the CDR3. Germline CDR1 SEHNR, CDR2 FQNEAQ (reference sequence). The V and J ends lost 5 bases and 3 bases respectively, with 2 bases between them. CDR3 DNA: TGTGCCAGCAGCCATGGGGCCAACGTCCTGACTTTC. It is translated as CASSHGANVLTF.